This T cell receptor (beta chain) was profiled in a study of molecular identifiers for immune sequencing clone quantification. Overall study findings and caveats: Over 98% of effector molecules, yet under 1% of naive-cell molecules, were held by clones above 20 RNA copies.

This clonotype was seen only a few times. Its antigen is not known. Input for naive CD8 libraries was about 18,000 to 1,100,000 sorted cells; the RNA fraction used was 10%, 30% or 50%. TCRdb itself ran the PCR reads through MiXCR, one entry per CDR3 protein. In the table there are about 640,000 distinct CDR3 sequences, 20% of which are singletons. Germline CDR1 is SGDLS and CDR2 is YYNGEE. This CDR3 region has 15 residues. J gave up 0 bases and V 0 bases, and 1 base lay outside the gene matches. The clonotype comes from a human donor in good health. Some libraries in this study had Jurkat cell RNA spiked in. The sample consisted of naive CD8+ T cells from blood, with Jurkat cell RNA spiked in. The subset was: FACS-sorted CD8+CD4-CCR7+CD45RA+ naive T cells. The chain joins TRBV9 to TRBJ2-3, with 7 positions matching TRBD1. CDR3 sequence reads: CASSVGDRSTDTQYF. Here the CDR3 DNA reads TGTGCCAGCAGCGTAGGGGACAGAAGCACAGATACGCAGTATTTT.